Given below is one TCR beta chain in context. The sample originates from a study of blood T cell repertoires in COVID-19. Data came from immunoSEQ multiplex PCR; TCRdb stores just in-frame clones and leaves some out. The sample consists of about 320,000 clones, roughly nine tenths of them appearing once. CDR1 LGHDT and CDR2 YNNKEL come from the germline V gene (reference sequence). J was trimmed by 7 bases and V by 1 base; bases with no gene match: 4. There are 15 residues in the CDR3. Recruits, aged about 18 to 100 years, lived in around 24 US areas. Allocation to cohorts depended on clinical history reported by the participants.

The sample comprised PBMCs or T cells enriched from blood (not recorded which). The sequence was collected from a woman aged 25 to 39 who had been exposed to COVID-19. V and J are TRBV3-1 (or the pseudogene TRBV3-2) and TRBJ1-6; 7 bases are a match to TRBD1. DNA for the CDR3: TGTGCCAGCAGCCAAGCAGGCAGGGGGAATTCACCCCTCCACTTT. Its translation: CASSQAGRGNSPLHF.